Shown below are 21 T cell receptor beta chains from a single sample sequenced in a study of T cell responses to AZD1222 COVID-19 vaccine. Produced via immunoSEQ multiplex PCR; TCRdb's table is partial and in-frame only. The profile shows roughly 140,000 clones, 80% to 90% of them singletons. The source was peripheral blood, collected on day 0 of AZD1222 vaccination. The source of these receptors is an adult in good health.

V usage is TRBV4-1 and J usage is TRBJ1-1; D unresolved. The V end was cut by 2 bases, the J end by 0 bases, with 16 bases between. Germline CDR1 and CDR2: MGHRA and YSYEKL. The CDR3 runs to 17 residues. The DNA for the CDR3 is TGCGCCAGCAGCCAACCTTTTAGTTCTGGTGTGAACACTGAAGCTTTCTTT. It specifies CASSQPFSSGVNTEAFF.

The chain couples TRBV7-9 to TRBJ2-1; no clear D. Trimming cost V 1 base and J 6 bases, with 4 bases left between them. The CDR3 is made up of 12 amino acids. Looked up from germline, CDR1 is SEHNR and CDR2 is FQNEAQ (reference sequence). The CDR3 nucleotides read TGTGCCAGCAGCTTAGGGTTCAATGAGCAGTTCTTC. Translation gives CASSLGFNEQFF.

The chain carries TRBV2 and TRBJ1-3; D remains unclear. V shed 7 bases and J shed 0 bases, with 13 bases lying between them. CDR1 and CDR2 from the germline V gene are SNHLY and FYNNEI. The CDR3 is 15 residues long. The CDR3 sequence: CASKPRTASGNTIYF. The CDR3 region has the DNA TGTGCCAGCAAACCTAGGACGGCCTCTGGAAACACCATATATTTT.

V is TRBV3-1 (or the pseudogene TRBV3-2) and J is TRBJ1-3; D is uncertain. V gave up 1 base and J gave up 3 bases, with 7 bases separating them. The CDR3 extends over 14 amino acids. Germline V gene data show CDR1 as LGHDT and CDR2 as YNNKEL (reference sequence). The CDR3 is CASSQGTFGNTIYF. The DNA of the CDR3 is TGTGCCAGCAGCCAAGGGACTTTTGGAAACACCATATATTTT.

V usage is TRBV6-5 and J usage is TRBJ1-2; D is unresolved. V gave up 2 bases and J gave up 2 bases, with 6 bases separating them. The CDR3 totals 13 residues. Per germline, CDR1 MNHEY and CDR2 SVGAGI. In nucleotides, the CDR3 is TGTGCCAGCAGTTACGTAGGGAACTATGGCTACACCTTC. It translates to CASSYVGNYGYTF.

The chain recombines TRBV7-9 with TRBJ1-1; the D gene is possibly TRBD1 (5 bases). Looked up from germline, CDR1 is SEHNR and CDR2 is FQNEAQ (reference sequence). The CDR3 contains 18 residues. V shed 7 bases and J shed 0 bases, with 24 bases lying between them. CDR3 coding DNA: TGTGCCAGCACATTACGACGGGCAGGGTCGGACTTGAACACTGAAGCTTTCTTT. Its translation: CASTLRRAGSDLNTEAFF.

Only one count was recorded for this clone. The CDR3 reads CASSTPESGGTLLTDTQYF. Written as DNA, the CDR3 is TGTGCCAGTAGTACCCCAGAATCGGGGGGGACTCTCCTTACAGATACGCAGTATTTT. This rearrangement joins TRBV19 to TRBJ2-3; 8 positions match TRBD2. The CDR3 covers 19 residues. After removal of 4 bases from V and 3 bases from J, the junction contained 18 bases not matched to a gene. Germline CDR1 is LNHDA and CDR2 is SQIVND (reference sequence).

This clone has just one count. The V call is TRBV29-1, the J call TRBJ2-6; D is unresolved. CDR3 length equals 15 residues. V lost 4 bases, J lost 0 bases, and 10 bases lay in between. The germline V gene has CDR1 SQVTM and CDR2 ANQGSEA. The CDR3 reads CSVVLVSSGANVLTF. CDR3 sequence (DNA): TGCAGCGTTGTGTTGGTAAGCTCTGGGGCCAACGTCCTGACTTTC. The variable domain in full, completed from reference TRBV29-1 and TRBJ2-6, reads SAVISQKPSRDICQRGTSLTIQCQVDSQVTMMFWYRQQPGQSLTLIATANQGSEATYESGFVIDKFPISRPNLTFSTLTVSNMSPEDSSIYLCSVVLVSSGANVLTFGAGSRLTVL.

The chain is built from TRBV7-6 and TRBJ2-2; 8 bases map to TRBD2. The CDR3 is 15 residues long. Germline V gives CDR1 SGHVS, CDR2 FNYEAQ. Trimming removed 7 bases from V and 4 bases from J; junction bases left unmatched: 8. The CDR3 region is CASIPAGGFTGELFF. The CDR3, as DNA: TGTGCCAGCATTCCCGCGGGGGGATTCACCGGGGAGCTGTTTTTT. Using reference TRBV7-6 and TRBJ2-2 for the parts outside the CDR3, the full variable domain is GAGVSQSPRYKVTKRGQDVALRCDPISGHVSLYWYRQALGQGPEFLTYFNYEAQQDKSGLPNDRFSAERPEGSISTLTIQRTEQRDSAMYRCASIPAGGFTGELFFGEGSRLTVL.

J is TRBJ2-2 and V is TRBV27; D is possibly TRBD2 (5 bases). The CDR3 sequence is 14 residues long. The germline V gene has CDR1 MNHEY and CDR2 SMNVEV (reference sequence). Deletions cut 3 bases from V and 5 bases from J, with 10 bases between. DNA for the CDR3: TGTGCCAGCAGTTTCTCCCCGGGAACCGGGGAGCTGTTTTTT. This gives the protein CASSFSPGTGELFF.

This rearrangement joins TRBV6-5 to TRBJ1-6, with D possibly being TRBD1 (5 bases). Trimming stripped 7 bases from V and 4 bases from J, with 11 bases between. Germline V gene lookup returns CDR1 MNHEY and CDR2 SVGAGI. The CDR3 is 14 residues long. The CDR3 DNA follows: TGTGCCAGCAAGACGCAGGGATATAATTCACCCCTCCACTTT. It encodes CASKTQGYNSPLHF.

This clone has just one count. The V call is TRBV5-1, the J call TRBJ2-1; maybe TRBD2 (5 bases). The CDR3 covers 14 residues. Germline V gene data show CDR1 as SGHRS and CDR2 as YFSETQ. V lost 0 bases and J lost 10, with 14 bases in between. CDR3 sequence: CASSLVPPGREQFF. The CDR3 DNA follows: TGCGCCAGCAGCTTGGTCCCCCCGGGAAGGGAGCAGTTCTTC.

The chain has TRBV3-1 (or the pseudogene TRBV3-2) and TRBJ2-1, with D possibly TRBD2 on 5 matching bases. Germline values: CDR1 LGHDT, CDR2 YNNKEL (reference sequence). The CDR3 is 14 residues long. V lost 4 bases to trimming and J lost 10 bases, with 17 bases between them. In nucleotides, the CDR3 is TGTGCCAGCAGCCTGTCGAAGACGAGGAGGGAGCAGTTCTTC. It specifies CASSLSKTRREQFF.

The J gene is TRBJ1-1, the V gene TRBV2, with D hard to call. The CDR3 contains 12 residues. CDR1 is SNHLY and CDR2 is FYNNEI in the germline V gene. V lost 7 bases and J lost 7, with 13 bases in between. CDR3 sequence (DNA): TGTGCCAGCAAAATCGGGCGTGATGAAGCTTTCTTT. Its protein product is CASKIGRDEAFF.

The CDR3 sequence is CASSPLEGGVNEQFF. DNA for the CDR3: TGTGCCAGCAGCCCTTTGGAGGGAGGGGTAAATGAGCAGTTCTTC. This chain links TRBV13 with TRBJ2-1, with 7 bases matching TRBD2. The CDR3 runs to 15 residues. Trimming cost V 5 bases and J 7 bases; bases outside gene matches: 11. Germline V lookup: CDR1 PRHDT, CDR2 FYEKMQ (reference sequence). The whole variable domain, remainder taken from reference TRBV13 and TRBJ2-1, is AAGVIQSPRHLIKEKRETATLKCYPIPRHDTVYWYQQGPGQDPQFLISFYEKMQSDKGSIPDRFSAQQFSDYHSELNMSSLELGDSALYFCASSPLEGGVNEQFFGPGTRLTVL.

The CDR3 region has the DNA TGTGCCACCACCCTAGGGCCGTACACTGAAGCTTTCTTT. It is translated as CATTLGPYTEAFF. The chain recombines TRBV24-1 with TRBJ1-1; D remains unclear. Germline CDR1 is KGHDR and CDR2 is SFDVKD. The CDR3 sequence is 13 residues long. V lost 8 bases to trimming and J lost 3 bases, with 12 bases between them.

The V gene is TRBV29-1, the J gene TRBJ1-3; D uncertain. Germline V gene data show CDR1 as SQVTM and CDR2 as ANQGSEA. The V end lost 4 bases, the J end lost 3 bases, and 10 bases lay between the germline ends. This CDR3 has 13 amino acids. CDR3 nucleotide sequence: TGCAGCGTTGGCCAGGCGGGTGGAAACACCATATATTTT. It encodes CSVGQAGGNTIYF.

The DNA of the CDR3 is TGTGCCAGCAGTGAAGAGAGGACACTGTACAATGAGCAGTTCTTC. Translating gives CASSEERTLYNEQFF. The chain joins TRBV2 to TRBJ2-1; D is possibly TRBD1 (5 bases). Germline V gene lookup returns CDR1 SNHLY and CDR2 FYNNEI. This CDR3 has 15 amino acids. Trimming left V 1 base short and J 4 bases short, with 11 bases between.

The V call is TRBV5-8, the J call TRBJ2-5; the D call may be TRBD1 or TRBD2 (7 bases each). Germline assignment: CDR1 SGHTS and CDR2 YDEGEE. Between the trimmed V and J ends, which lost 4 bases and 5 bases, there was a span of 12 bases. CDR3 size: 13 residues. The CDR3 region has the DNA TGTGCCAGCAGCCGACAGGGAGGGGAGACCCAGTACTTC. It codes for CASSRQGGETQYF.

This chain uses TRBV4-2 with TRBJ1-2; 10 bases map to TRBD1. The CDR3 is 16 residues long. CDR1 LGHNA and CDR2 YNFKEQ come from the germline V gene. Losses at the gene ends were 4 bases for V and 7 bases for J; bases not matched to a gene: 12. Written as DNA, the CDR3 is TGTGCCAGCAGCCTACCCCCGGGACAGGGGATTAGTGGCTACACCTTC. Translated: CASSLPPGQGISGYTF.

The CDR3 coding sequence is TGTGCCAGCAGACGACAGGGGGCGAGTGAAAAACTGTTTTTT. Translated, it gives CASRRQGASEKLFF. The V and J genes are TRBV6-5 and TRBJ1-4, with 10 bases identical to TRBD1. The ends lost 6 bases at V and 7 bases at J; junction bases unmatched: 5. CDR3 length: 14 residues. Germline V CDR1 and CDR2: MNHEY, SVGAGI.